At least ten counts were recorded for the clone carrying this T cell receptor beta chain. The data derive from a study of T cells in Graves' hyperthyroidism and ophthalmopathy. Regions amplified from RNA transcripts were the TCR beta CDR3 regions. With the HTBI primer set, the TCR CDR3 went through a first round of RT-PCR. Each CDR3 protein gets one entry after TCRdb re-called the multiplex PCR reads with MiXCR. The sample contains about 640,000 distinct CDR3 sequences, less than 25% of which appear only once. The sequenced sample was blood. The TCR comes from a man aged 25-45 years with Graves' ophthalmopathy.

For the CDR3, the DNA is TGTGCCAGCAAGCTTTCGGGAAACCCATATAGCAATCAGCCCCAGCATTTT. It is translated as CASKLSGNPYSNQPQHF. The chain joins TRBV27 to TRBJ1-5, with D unclear. CDR1 is MNHEY, CDR2 SMNVEV, per germline (reference sequence). V was clipped by 7 bases and J by 0 bases, with 19 bases between them. The CDR3 runs 17 residues.